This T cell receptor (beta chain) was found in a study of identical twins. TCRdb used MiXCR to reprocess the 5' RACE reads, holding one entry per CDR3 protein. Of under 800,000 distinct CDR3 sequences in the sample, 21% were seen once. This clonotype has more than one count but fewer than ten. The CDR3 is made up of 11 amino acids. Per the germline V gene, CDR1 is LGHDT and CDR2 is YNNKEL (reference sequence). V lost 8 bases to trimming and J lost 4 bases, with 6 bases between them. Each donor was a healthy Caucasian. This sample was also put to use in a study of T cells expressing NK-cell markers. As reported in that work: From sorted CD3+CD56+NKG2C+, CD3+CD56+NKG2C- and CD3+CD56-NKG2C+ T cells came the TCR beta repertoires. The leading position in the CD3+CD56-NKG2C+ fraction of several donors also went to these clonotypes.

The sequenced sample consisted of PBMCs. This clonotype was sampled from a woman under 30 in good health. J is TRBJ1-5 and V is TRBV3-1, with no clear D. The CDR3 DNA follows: TGTGCCAGCGGACCGAATCAGCCCCAGCATTTT. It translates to CASGPNQPQHF.